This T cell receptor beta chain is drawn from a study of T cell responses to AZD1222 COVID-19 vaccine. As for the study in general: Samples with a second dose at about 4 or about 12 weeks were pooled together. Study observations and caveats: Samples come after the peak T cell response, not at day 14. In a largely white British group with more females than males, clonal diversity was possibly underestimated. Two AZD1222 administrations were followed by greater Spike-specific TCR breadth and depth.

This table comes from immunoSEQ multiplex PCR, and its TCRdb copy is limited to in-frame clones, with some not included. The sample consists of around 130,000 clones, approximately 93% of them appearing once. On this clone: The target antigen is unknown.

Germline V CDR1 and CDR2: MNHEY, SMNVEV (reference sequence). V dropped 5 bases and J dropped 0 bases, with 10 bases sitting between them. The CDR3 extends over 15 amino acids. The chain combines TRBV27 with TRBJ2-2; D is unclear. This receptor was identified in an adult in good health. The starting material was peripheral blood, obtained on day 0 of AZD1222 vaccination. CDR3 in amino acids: CASSPLPTNTGELFF. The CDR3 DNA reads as TGTGCCAGCAGTCCACTCCCGACGAACACCGGGGAGCTGTTTTTT.